These 12 T cell receptor beta chains share one sample of origin, sequenced in a study of CD8+ T cells in alopecia areata. Reverse transcription of extracted RNA yielded cDNA, which provided the sequencing template. Assay: immunoSEQ multiplex PCR; the TCRdb copy retains only in-frame clones and omits some. The sample contains around 100,000 clones, 55% of which appear only once. Sequenced: CD4+ T cells sorted from blood. The receptors here all came from a human donor in good health.

The chain links TRBV15 to TRBJ2-1; no clear D. This CDR3 has 12 residues. Trimming left V 1 base short and J 8 bases short, with 6 bases between. Germline CDR1 reads LNHNV; CDR2 reads YYDKDF (reference sequence). Written as DNA, the CDR3 is TGTGCCACCAGCAGAGTAGGCGATGAGCAGTTCTTC. Encoded protein: CATSRVGDEQFF. Full variable domain (remainder filled in from reference TRBV15 and TRBJ2-1): DAMVIQNPRYQVTQFGKPVTLSCSQTLNHNVMYWYQQKSSQAPKLLFHYYDKDFNNEADTPDNFQSRRPNTSFCFLDIRSPGLGDTAMYLCATSRVGDEQFFGPGTRLTVL.

This clone occurred a few times. The chain has TRBV10-3 and TRBJ1-3, with D hard to call. The CDR3 extends over 13 amino acids. Germline lookup yields CDR1 ENHRY and CDR2 SYGVKD. V lost 3 bases, J lost 7 bases, and 10 bases lay in between. CDR3: CAISDSYRNTIYF. For the CDR3, the DNA is TGTGCCATCAGTGATTCCTATAGGAACACCATATATTTT.

A few counts support this clone. The chain has TRBV10-3 and TRBJ2-5; 7 bases agree with TRBD1. J lost 0 bases, V lost 6 bases, and 7 bases had no gene match. CDR3 length: 15 residues. Germline assignment: CDR1 ENHRY and CDR2 SYGVKD. CDR3 sequence (DNA): TGTGCCATCAGAGGGGACAGCTCGTACCAAGAGACCCAGTACTTC. It codes for CAIRGDSSYQETQYF.

The chain links TRBV7-2 to TRBJ2-7; 8 bases fit TRBD2. Trimming removed 1 base from V and 4 bases from J; junction bases left unmatched: 12. This CDR3 has 17 residues. Germline V gene data show CDR1 as SGHTA and CDR2 as FQGNSA. CDR3 DNA: TGTGCCAGCAGCTTAGTGGGCGGCGGGGGGCTCATGTACGAGCAGTACTTC. Its translation is CASSLVGGGGLMYEQYF.

V is TRBV7-2 and J is TRBJ2-5; 9 nucleotides match TRBD2. J was trimmed by 3 bases and V by 4 bases; bases with no gene match: 9. The CDR3 runs 16 residues. CDR1 is SGHTA and CDR2 is FQGNSA in the germline V gene. CDR3 protein: CASSSRLSGGEETQYF. Here the CDR3 DNA reads TGTGCCAGCAGCTCCCGGCTTAGCGGGGGCGAAGAGACCCAGTACTTC. The full variable domain, with the rest looked up from reference TRBV7-2 and TRBJ2-5, is GAGVSQSPSNKVTEKGKDVELRCDPISGHTALYWYRQSLGQGLEFLIYFQGNSAPDKSGLPSDRFSAERTGGSVSTLTIQRTQQEDSAVYLCASSSRLSGGEETQYFGPGTRLLVL.

This chain joins TRBV30 and TRBJ2-5; a possible D gene is TRBD1 (5 bases). Germline CDR1 is GTSNPN and CDR2 is SVGIG (reference sequence). This CDR3 has 12 amino acids. V was shortened by 0 bases and J by 5 bases, with 7 bases between the two germline ends. CDR3 sequence (DNA): TGTGCCTGGAGTGTAAGGGGCGAGACCCAGTACTTC. The encoded protein is CAWSVRGETQYF.

As regards this clone: Other DNA sequences in the same sample also yield this CDR3. The chain has TRBV5-1 and TRBJ2-5; D is unclear. This CDR3 is built from 14 residues. Germline values: CDR1 SGHRS, CDR2 YFSETQ. V lost 0 bases and J lost 5, with 11 bases in between. The CDR3 sequence is CASSLEGPRETQYF. The CDR3 DNA reads as TGCGCCAGCAGCTTGGAAGGGCCTAGGGAGACCCAGTACTTC.

This clone has only a few counts. The chain recombines TRBV30 with TRBJ1-2; 7 nucleotides align to TRBD1. CDR1 GTSNPN and CDR2 SVGIG come from the germline V gene (reference sequence). The CDR3 contains 14 residues. V gave up 2 bases and J gave up 4 bases; unmatched junction bases: 7. The CDR3 loop reads CAWSTGTAFYGYTF. The CDR3 DNA reads TGTGCCTGGAGTACGGGGACAGCATTCTATGGCTACACCTTC.

The chain is built from TRBV19 and TRBJ1-2, with D maybe TRBD1 (6 bases). Deletions cut 5 bases from V and 8 bases from J, with 18 bases between. The germline V gene has CDR1 LNHDA and CDR2 SQIVND (reference sequence). The CDR3 spans 14 residues. The CDR3 sequence is CASSPRQARYGYTF. In DNA form, the CDR3 reads TGTGCCAGTAGTCCGAGACAGGCCAGGTACGGCTACACCTTC.

This clone was seen a handful of times. V usage is TRBV28 and J usage is TRBJ2-7; D may be TRBD1 (5 bases). This CDR3 spans 13 amino acids. CDR1 and CDR2 (germline): MDHEN, SYDVKM. The germline V and J ends were trimmed by 6 bases and 9 bases, with 18 bases remaining between them. The CDR3 here is CASRPTVHLGQYF. CDR3 nucleotide sequence: TGTGCCAGCAGACCGACAGTACACTTGGGGCAGTACTTC.

This sequence joins TRBV6-5 and TRBJ1-6, with D perhaps matching TRBD1 (6 bases). The V gene's germline CDR1 is MNHEY and CDR2 SVGAGI. The CDR3 is made up of 15 amino acids. Between the trimmed V and J ends, which lost 6 bases and 6 bases, there was a span of 15 bases. CDR3 amino acids: CASSHDRTGNSPLHF. DNA for the CDR3: TGTGCCAGCAGCCACGACAGGACGGGTAATTCACCCCTCCACTTT.

This clone was picked up one time. The chain has TRBV6-5 and TRBJ1-5; possible D gene TRBD1, 6 bases. The V end was cut by 9 bases, the J end by 7 bases, with 10 bases between. CDR1 is MNHEY and CDR2 is SVGAGI in the germline V gene. The length of the CDR3 is 11 residues. CDR3 protein: CARRGAQPQHF. The CDR3 nucleotides are TGTGCCAGGAGGGGGGCCCAGCCCCAGCATTTT.